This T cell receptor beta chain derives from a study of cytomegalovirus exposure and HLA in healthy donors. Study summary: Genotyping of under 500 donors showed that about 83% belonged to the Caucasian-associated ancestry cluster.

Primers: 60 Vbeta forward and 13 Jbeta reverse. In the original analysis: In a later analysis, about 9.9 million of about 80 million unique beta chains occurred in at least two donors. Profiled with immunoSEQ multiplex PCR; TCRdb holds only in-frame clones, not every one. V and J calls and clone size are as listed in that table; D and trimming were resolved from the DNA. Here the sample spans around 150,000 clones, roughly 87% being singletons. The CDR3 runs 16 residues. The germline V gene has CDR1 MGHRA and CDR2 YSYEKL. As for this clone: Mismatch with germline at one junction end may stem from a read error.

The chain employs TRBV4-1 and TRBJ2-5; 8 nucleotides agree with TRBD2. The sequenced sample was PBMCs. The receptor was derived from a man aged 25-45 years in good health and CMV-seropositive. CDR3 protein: CASSLAGSGNQGTQYF. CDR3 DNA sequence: TGCGCCAGCAGTCTTGCAGGTAGCGGGAACCAAGGGACCCAGTACTTC.